The 23 T cell receptor beta chains presented below share a single source sample, sequenced in a study of T cells in Graves' hyperthyroidism and ophthalmopathy. Amplification of TCR beta CDR3 regions used RNA as the template. The HTBI set primed first-round TCR CDR3 RT-PCR. MiXCR was run by TCRdb on the multiplex PCR reads, yielding one entry per CDR3 protein. This table has around 620,000 distinct CDR3 sequences, 14% appearing once. Sequences were obtained from blood. Every receptor here comes from a woman aged 18-29 years with Graves' ophthalmopathy.

This clonotype was observed at least ten times. An end of the junction does not agree with germline; a read error may underlie this. V gene TRBV13 combines with J gene TRBJ2-1; a weak D match, TRBD1 (5 bases). CDR1 PRHDT and CDR2 FYEKMQ come from the germline V gene (reference sequence). This CDR3 has 11 residues. CDR3 nucleotide sequence: TGTGCCAGCAGCCTAGGGGTGGGGCAGTTCTTC. Its translation: CASSLGVGQFF.

This clonotype has at least ten counts. The chain links TRBV20-1 to TRBJ2-2, with no clear D. Germline V CDR1 and CDR2: DFQATT, SNEGSKA (reference sequence). The length of the CDR3 is 13 residues. The germline V and J ends were trimmed by 7 bases and 2 bases, with 11 bases remaining between them. For the CDR3, the DNA is TGCAGTGTTCCGGTATCTAACACCGGGGAGCTGTTTTTT. Protein product: CSVPVSNTGELFF.

In its sample, this clonotype was seen a few times. This chain connects TRBV27 to TRBJ2-2, with unresolved D. Trimming took 3 bases from V and 4 from J, leaving 9 bases between them. The CDR3 totals 14 residues. Germline V gene sequence: CDR1 MNHEY, CDR2 SMNVEV (reference sequence). CDR3 amino acids: CASSLRRFTGELFF. DNA of the CDR3: TGTGCCAGCAGTTTGCGACGGTTCACCGGGGAGCTGTTTTTT.

Regarding this clonotype: Since a much larger clone is just one base distant, this may be a read error. The chain has TRBV18 and TRBJ2-7; D uncertain. Germline loops: CDR1 KGHSH, CDR2 LQKENI. The CDR3 is made up of 13 amino acids. CDR3 sequence (DNA): TGTGCCAGCTCACCGCGGCGGCCCTACGAGCAGTGCTTC. It is translated as CASSPRRPYEQCF.

The chain is built from TRBV27 and TRBJ1-2; D is unclear. Trimming removed 4 bases from V and 2 bases from J, with 14 bases in between. Germline-derived CDR1 and CDR2 are MNHEY and SMNVEV (reference sequence). CDR3 length: 15 residues. CDR3 in DNA: TGTGCCAGCAGTTCCCAAAACCTCGGAAACTATGGCTACACCTTC. Translation gives CASSSQNLGNYGYTF.

At least ten counts were recorded for this clonotype. The genes are TRBV11-2 and TRBJ2-7, with 12 bases identical to TRBD2. The CDR3 is made up of 15 amino acids. The trim removed 1 base at V and 3 bases at J, leaving 1 base unmatched. Germline CDR1 and CDR2: SGHAT and FQNNGV. The CDR3 sequence: CASSLGGLAGYEQYF. The CDR3 DNA sequence: TGTGCCAGCAGCTTAGGGGGACTAGCGGGCTACGAGCAGTACTTC.

The sample holds many counts of this clonotype. The rearrangement joins TRBV15 to TRBJ2-5, with TRBD1 identical over 10 bases. CDR3 length: 18 residues. V lost 1 base, J lost 2 bases, and 10 bases stayed unmatched. Germline loops: CDR1 LNHNV, CDR2 YYDKDF (reference sequence). CDR3: CATSRGYRDRGLQETQYF. The DNA of the CDR3 is TGTGCCACCAGCAGAGGATACCGGGACAGGGGTCTACAAGAGACCCAGTACTTC.

This clonotype was seen more than once but under ten times. This chain uses TRBV18 with TRBJ1-2; perhaps TRBD1 as D (6 bases). Trimming shortened V by 2 bases and J by 4 bases, and 14 bases separated the two germline ends. CDR3 length equals 15 residues. Germline V lookup: CDR1 KGHSH, CDR2 LQKENI. The CDR3 is CASSPKGVQGYGYTF. As DNA, the CDR3 is TGTGCCAGCTCACCAAAGGGGGTGCAAGGCTATGGCTACACCTTC.

This clonotype showed up many times. This chain links TRBV6-1 with TRBJ1-5; D not resolved. The CDR3 has 15 residues. Trimming removed 6 bases from V and 4 bases from J, with 16 bases in between. Germline CDR1 is MNHNS and CDR2 is SASEGT. The CDR3 bases are TGTGCCAGCAGCCCTCTCGGATTGAGAAATCAGCCCCAGCATTTT. This codes for CASSPLGLRNQPQHF.

This clonotype was counted ten times or more. The rearrangement links TRBV28 to TRBJ2-7, with 7 bases aligning to TRBD2. Germline CDR1 MDHEN, CDR2 SYDVKM. With V trimmed by 1 base and J by 6 bases, 6 bases remained unmatched. This CDR3 is 14 amino acids long. This CDR3 reads CASSLSVGRVEQYF. The CDR3 DNA is TGTGCCAGCAGTTTATCGGTGGGGAGGGTCGAGCAGTACTTC.

This clonotype was counted ten times or more. The chain employs TRBV12-3 or TRBV12-4 and TRBJ2-7; weak D call: TRBD1 (6 bases). Trimming took off 5 bases at V and 6 bases at J, with 26 bases between the two ends. This CDR3 spans 17 amino acids. CDR3 bases: TGTGCCAGCAGTCCCCTTGGGCGGGCAGGGGAACCTGGCGAGCAGTACTTC. It specifies CASSPLGRAGEPGEQYF.

This clonotype was detected ten times or more. V usage is TRBV27 and J usage is TRBJ1-2; D is ambiguous. Germline CDR1 is MNHEY and CDR2 is SMNVEV (reference sequence). V dropped 2 bases and J dropped 9 bases, with 16 bases sitting between them. The CDR3 totals 14 residues. The CDR3 bases are TGTGCCAGCAGTTTAACACGCCACACTGGGAGCTACACCTTC. Translation gives CASSLTRHTGSYTF.

This clonotype was counted ten times or more. The rearrangement uses TRBV18 and TRBJ2-7; TRBD2 matches 8 bases. The CDR3 is 16 amino acids. Germline loops: CDR1 KGHSH, CDR2 LQKENI. With 6 bases clipped from V and 0 bases from J, the junction kept 10 bases outside the gene matches. In DNA, the CDR3 is TGTGCCAGCTCCTTCTCATCCGGGAGGGTCTCCTACGAGCAGTACTTC. The encoded protein is CASSFSSGRVSYEQYF.

This clonotype has a count of ten or more. Sequence at one end of the junction differs from germline and may be a read error. V and J are TRBV18 and TRBJ1-4, with D hard to call. Germline-derived CDR1 and CDR2 are KGHSH and LQKENI. The CDR3 covers 14 residues. The CDR3 spells CASSTPPTNEKLFF. CDR3 nucleotides: TGTGCCAGCTCAACACCTCCAACTAATGAAAAACTGTTTTTT.

This clonotype appeared a few times. V is TRBV6-5 and J is TRBJ2-1; TRBD1 or TRBD2 may be the D gene (6 bases each). The CDR3 covers 14 residues. CDR1 and CDR2 from the germline V gene are MNHEY and SVGAGI. V lost 0 bases, J lost 9 bases, and 12 bases lay in between. CDR3 sequence (DNA): TGTGCCAGCAGTTACTCGATAGCGGACAGTGAGCAGTTCTTC. The encoded protein is CASSYSIADSEQFF.

This clonotype was recorded many times. The J gene is TRBJ2-5, the V gene TRBV5-1, with 9 nucleotides matching TRBD2. The CDR3 totals 15 residues. The V and J ends lost 2 bases and 0 bases, in that order; junction bases with no gene match: 2. The germline V gene has CDR1 SGHRS and CDR2 YFSETQ. DNA for the CDR3: TGCGCCAGCAGCTTAGGACTAGCGCACCAAGAGACCCAGTACTTC. It translates to CASSLGLAHQETQYF.

In this sample, this clonotype turned up a few times. This chain connects TRBV30 to TRBJ1-4, with 10 bases identical to TRBD1. The CDR3 runs to 14 residues. From germline, CDR1 is GTSNPN and CDR2 SVGIG (reference sequence). V lost 2 bases, J lost 7 bases, and 4 bases stayed unmatched. The CDR3 DNA follows: TGTGCCTGGAGTCCGGGACAGGGGACTGAAAAACTGTTTTTT. It yields the protein CAWSPGQGTEKLFF.

This clonotype was detected ten times or more. The V and J genes are TRBV28 and TRBJ1-2, with D tentatively TRBD1 (5 bases). The CDR3 has 14 amino acids. Between the trimmed V and J ends, which lost 5 bases and 6 bases, there was a span of 16 bases. Per the germline V gene, CDR1 is MDHEN and CDR2 is SYDVKM. CDR3 protein: CASSQIATADGYTF. CDR3 in DNA: TGTGCCAGCAGTCAAATAGCGACAGCAGATGGCTACACCTTC.

This clonotype was counted many times. The chain joins TRBV19 to TRBJ2-7, with a tentative D call TRBD1 (5 bases). Trimming took 5 bases from V and 7 from J, leaving 18 bases between them. Per germline, CDR1 LNHDA and CDR2 SQIVND (reference sequence). This CDR3 has 14 amino acids. CDR3 in DNA: TGTGCCAGTAGTCCCCAGGGCCGGGTAGAAGAGCAGTACTTC. Its translation is CASSPQGRVEEQYF.

This clonotype was detected ten times or more. The V call is TRBV12-5, the J call TRBJ1-2, with 7 nucleotides matching TRBD1. Germline V gene data show CDR1 as LGHNT and CDR2 as FRNRAP. Trimming took 2 bases from V and 0 from J; bases not matched to a gene: 6. This CDR3 is built from 16 residues. This CDR3 is CASGLMSGGSNYGYTF. CDR3 DNA: TGTGCTAGTGGTTTGATGTCAGGGGGATCTAACTATGGCTACACCTTC.

This clonotype was detected ten times or more. The V and J genes are TRBV11-3 and TRBJ2-2; 7 nucleotides match TRBD1. The V gene end was trimmed by 7 bases and the J gene end by 1 base; junction bases not matched to a gene: 3. Germline loops: CDR1 SGHNT, CDR2 YENEEA. The CDR3 consists of 14 residues. The CDR3 spells CASNRGQNTGELFF. The CDR3 nucleotides read TGTGCCAGCAACAGGGGCCAGAACACCGGGGAGCTGTTTTTT.

This clonotype was counted only a few times. The chain combines TRBV4-3 with TRBJ2-2; D tentatively fits TRBD1 or TRBD2 (5 bases each). V was cut by 0 bases and J by 7 bases, with 24 bases left in between. The CDR3 extends over 19 amino acids. CDR1 is LGHNA, CDR2 YSLEER, per germline. The CDR3 nucleotides read TGCGCCAGCAGCCAAGACCCCCCGCTCGGGGCCTCTGAAGGCGGGGAGCTGTTTTTT. Its protein is CASSQDPPLGASEGGELFF.

In its sample, this clonotype was seen many times. CDR3 protein: CASSPGGHLPGPPTGYEQYF. The CDR3 bases are TGCGCCAGCAGCCCGGGGGGCCACCTTCCGGGACCCCCCACAGGCTACGAGCAGTACTTC. The chain joins TRBV5-1 to TRBJ2-7; a weak D match, TRBD2 (7 bases). CDR1 is SGHRS, CDR2 YFSETQ, per germline. This CDR3 contains 20 residues. Trimming took 4 bases from V and 3 from J, leaving 32 bases between them.